This T cell receptor beta chain is drawn from a study of chemoradiotherapy in HPV16-positive cancers. The V segment lost 3 bases and the J segment 2 bases; nucleotides outside the gene matches: 6. The CDR3 consists of 15 residues. Germline lookup yields CDR1 LNHDA and CDR2 SQIVND (reference sequence). Only in-frame clones appear in the TCRdb table, and some are missing; sequencing was by immunoSEQ multiplex PCR. The data contain some 6,600 clones, 70% to 85% of them singletons. Samples were taken several times over chemoradiotherapy. The genes are TRBV19 and TRBJ1-2; 7 nucleotides line up with TRBD1. This TCR came from a human donor with HPV-associated anogenital cancer. The sample consisted of tumor tissue, taken from a patient who underwent chemoradiotherapy. The CDR3 loop is CASSIGGGDNYGYTF. The CDR3, as DNA: TGTGCCAGTAGTATTGGAGGGGGCGACAACTATGGCTACACCTTC.